This entry concerns a single TCR beta chain. Its matching antigen is unknown. The germline CDR1 and CDR2 sequences are LGHNA and YSLEER. The length of the CDR3 is 15 residues. The ends were cut back, 5 bases at V and 6 bases at J, with 16 bases in the middle. 60 Vbeta and 13 Jbeta primers were used in PCR. Assay used: immunoSEQ multiplex PCR; TCRdb lists only in-frame clones, some missing. The table includes fewer than 60,000 clones, about two thirds detected once. This sample was taken from a study of cytomegalovirus exposure and HLA in healthy donors. Study-level results: Among CMV-associated TCR beta chains, most appeared HLA-restricted in a later analysis.

The V and J genes are TRBV4-3 and TRBJ2-2; TRBD2 is a possible D gene (6 bases). The sequenced material came from PBMCs. This receptor was identified in a woman between 45 and 60 years old in good health and CMV-seropositive. For the CDR3, the DNA is TGCGCCAGCAGCTCACGTGCGGGGCGCGCCGGGGAGCTGTTTTTT. It yields the protein CASSSRAGRAGELFF.